This T cell receptor (beta chain) appears in the sequencing data of a study of T cells in Graves' hyperthyroidism and ophthalmopathy. Study results and limitations: A model built on 13 V-J features separated ophthalmopathy from stable hyperthyroidism. Most expanded thyroid clonotypes above 0.001 also appeared in blood.

On this clonotype itself: Its antigen is currently unknown.

There were TCR beta CDR3 regions amplified from RNA transcripts. Carried out on the TCR CDR3, a first-round RT-PCR used the HTBI primer set. In TCRdb, the multiplex PCR reads were re-called with MiXCR into one record per CDR3 protein. The data show hundreds of thousands of distinct CDR3 sequences, around a quarter seen once. Diagnoses rested on clinical symptoms, serum thyroxine and TRAb, thyroid ultrasound and orbital computed tomography. Out of more than 8 ml of fresh peripheral blood came the PBMCs. Germline V gene sequence: CDR1 MDHEN, CDR2 SYDVKM. This CDR3 spans 14 amino acids. Trimming took 2 bases from V and 8 from J, leaving 15 bases between them.

The chain employs TRBV28 and TRBJ1-2; D not certain. The receptor comes from a woman aged 30 to 39 with Graves' ophthalmopathy. Sequencing was done on a sample of blood. CDR3: CASSLRVSVPGYTF. The CDR3 DNA follows: TGTGCCAGCAGTTTACGGGTATCCGTACCCGGCTACACCTTC.